What follows are 9 T cell receptor beta chains derived from one specimen sequenced in a study of read filtering for tumor transcriptome and immune sequencing. Molecular barcoded adaptors covering alpha/delta and beta/gamma chains were used on approximately 400 ng RNA. TCRdb re-called the reads through MiXCR, storing one row per CDR3 protein. The sample consists of fewer than 150,000 distinct CDR3 sequences, roughly 13% of them appearing once. The sequencing sample was made of a population of CD138-negative cells sorted from bone marrow. These receptors were collected from a donor over 35 with multiple myeloma.

The sample holds many counts of this clonotype. DNA of the CDR3: TGTGCCAGCAGCTTATCCGGGGGGAGCACTGAAGCTTTCTTT. It is translated as CASSLSGGSTEAFF. The chain combines TRBV7-2 with TRBJ1-1; tentatively, D is TRBD1 (5 bases). Per the germline V gene, CDR1 is SGHTA and CDR2 is FQGNSA. The CDR3 spans 14 residues. The V end was cut by 2 bases, the J end by 4 bases, with 11 bases between.

Many counts were recorded for this clonotype. V is TRBV29-1 and J is TRBJ2-2, with TRBD2 matching over 14 bases. The CDR3 sequence is 17 residues long. Trimming cost V 2 bases and J 3 bases; bases outside gene matches: 5. CDR1 and CDR2 (germline): SQVTM, ANQGSEA. CDR3 coding DNA: TGCAGCGTTGAATCGACTAGCGGGGGGGCCTACACCGGGGAGCTGTTTTTT. Amino acids: CSVESTSGGAYTGELFF.

This clonotype has a count of ten or more. The chain recombines TRBV24-1 with TRBJ2-1; TRBD2 matches 8 bases. The CDR3 runs to 16 residues. The ends lost 1 base at V and 5 bases at J; junction bases unmatched: 6. Germline CDR1 is KGHDR and CDR2 is SFDVKD. This CDR3 is CATSDLSGSVDNEQFF. Here the CDR3 DNA reads TGTGCCACCAGTGATTTAAGCGGGAGCGTCGACAATGAGCAGTTCTTC.

This clonotype was detected many times. This sequence joins TRBV5-6 and TRBJ2-1; D perhaps matches TRBD2 (6 bases). Germline CDR1 is SGHDT and CDR2 is YYEEEE. The CDR3 consists of 16 residues. V lost 6 bases and J lost 0, with 16 bases in between. CDR3: CASTPLFGSSYNEQFF. CDR3 nucleotides: TGTGCCAGCACCCCCCTTTTCGGGAGCTCCTACAATGAGCAGTTCTTC.

This clonotype has a count of ten or more. The chain is built from TRBV14 and TRBJ1-2; D is unclear. The CDR3 runs to 15 residues. Germline values: CDR1 SGHDN, CDR2 FVKESK. With 3 bases removed from V and 3 bases from J, the gap between germline ends came to 14 bases. The CDR3 nucleotides are TGTGCCAGCAGCCAGAACGGGTGGGCGCACTATGGCTACACCTTC. Translation gives CASSQNGWAHYGYTF.

This clonotype showed up many times. The rearrangement joins TRBV28 to TRBJ1-1; 10 nucleotides match TRBD1. Trimming removed 4 bases from V and 6 bases from J; junction bases left unmatched: 2. CDR1 is MDHEN and CDR2 is SYDVKM in the germline V gene. This CDR3 has 13 amino acids. For the CDR3, the DNA is TGTGCCAGCAGTTCGGGACAGGGGTCTGAAGCTTTCTTT. Its protein is CASSSGQGSEAFF.

This clonotype was seen a few times. V usage is TRBV6-2 or TRBV6-3 and J usage is TRBJ2-3, with 8 bases lining up with TRBD1. The ends lost 4 bases at V and 6 bases at J; junction bases unmatched: 9. This CDR3 spans 15 amino acids. Germline CDR1 reads MNHEY; CDR2 reads SVGEGT. CDR3: CASSFRRTGKDTQYF. The CDR3 bases are TGTGCCAGCAGTTTCCGCCGGACAGGGAAGGATACGCAGTATTTT.

This clonotype has a count of ten or more. The chain uses TRBV20-1 and TRBJ2-1; 13 bases agree with TRBD2. This CDR3 has 17 residues. Germline V gene data show CDR1 as DFQATT and CDR2 as SNEGSKA (reference sequence). J was trimmed by 0 bases and V by 6 bases; bases with no gene match: 8. The CDR3 sequence is CSALTSGGPSSYNEQFF. DNA for the CDR3: TGCAGTGCCTTGACTAGCGGGGGGCCTAGCTCCTACAATGAGCAGTTCTTC.

Ten or more counts support this clonotype. The CDR3 DNA reads as TGTGCCAGCAGCAATTCGGGACAGGGAAATTGGGTCAAAAACATTCAGTACTTC. Amino acids: CASSNSGQGNWVKNIQYF. The chain combines TRBV7-2 with TRBJ2-4, with 9 bases aligning to TRBD1. Looked up from germline, CDR1 is SGHTA and CDR2 is FQGNSA. J was trimmed by 3 bases and V by 5 bases; bases with no gene match: 14. This CDR3 is 18 amino acids long.